This TCR beta chain stems from a study of blood T cell repertoires in COVID-19. This study enrolled people aged roughly 18 to 90 from about two dozen US geographic areas. Clinical histories supplied by participants themselves formed the basis of cohort assignment. Among Cohort 3 donors, those recovered had two negative PCRs, clearance, or symptom resolution. In the original processing: Amplification from reference gene primers served as the basis for estimated nucleated cell counts. The protocol was immunoSEQ multiplex PCR, while the TCRdb copy is restricted to in-frame clones and leaves out a portion. That table furnishes V, J and clone size, whereas the DNA furnished D and trimming. This table holds just over 300,000 clones, 70% to 90% found once. The sequenced material came from PBMCs or T cells enriched from blood (not recorded which). The receptor was derived from a man between 25 and 39 years old who had recovered from COVID-19.

The CDR3 sequence: CASSLVSGISGANVLTF. CDR3 in DNA: TGCGCCAGCAGCTTGGTATCGGGGATCTCTGGGGCCAACGTCCTGACTTTC. This chain uses TRBV5-1 with TRBJ2-6, with a tentative D call TRBD2 (5 bases). Deletions cut 0 bases from V and 0 bases from J, with 10 bases between. The CDR3 has 17 residues. From germline, CDR1 is SGHRS and CDR2 YFSETQ.